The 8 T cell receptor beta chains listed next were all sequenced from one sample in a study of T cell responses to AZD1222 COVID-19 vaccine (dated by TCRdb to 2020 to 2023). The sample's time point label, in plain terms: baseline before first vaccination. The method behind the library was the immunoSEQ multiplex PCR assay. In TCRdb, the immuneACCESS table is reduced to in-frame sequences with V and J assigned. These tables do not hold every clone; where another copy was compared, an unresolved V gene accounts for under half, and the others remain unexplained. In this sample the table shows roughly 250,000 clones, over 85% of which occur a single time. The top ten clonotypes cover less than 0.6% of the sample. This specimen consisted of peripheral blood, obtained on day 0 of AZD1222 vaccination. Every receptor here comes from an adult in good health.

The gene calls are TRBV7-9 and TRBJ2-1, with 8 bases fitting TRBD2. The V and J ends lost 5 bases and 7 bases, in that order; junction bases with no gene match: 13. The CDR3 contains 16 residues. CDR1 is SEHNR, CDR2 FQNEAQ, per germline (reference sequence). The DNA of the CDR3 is TGTGCCAGCAGCCATACCGGGACTAGGTCGAGGAATGAGCAGTTCTTC. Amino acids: CASSHTGTRSRNEQFF. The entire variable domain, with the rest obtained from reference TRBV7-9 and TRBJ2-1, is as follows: DTGVSQNPRHKITKRGQNVTFRCDPISEHNRLYWYRQTLGQGPEFLTYFQNEAQLEKSRLLSDRFSAERPKGSFSTLEIQRTEQGDSAMYLCASSHTGTRSRNEQFFGPGTRLTVL.

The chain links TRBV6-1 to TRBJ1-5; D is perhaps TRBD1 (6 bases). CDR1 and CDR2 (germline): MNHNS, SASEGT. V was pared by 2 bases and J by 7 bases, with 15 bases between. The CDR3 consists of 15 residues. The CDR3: CASSERGAFAQPQHF. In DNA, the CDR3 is TGTGCCAGCAGTGAACGGGGGGCCTTCGCCCAGCCCCAGCATTTT.

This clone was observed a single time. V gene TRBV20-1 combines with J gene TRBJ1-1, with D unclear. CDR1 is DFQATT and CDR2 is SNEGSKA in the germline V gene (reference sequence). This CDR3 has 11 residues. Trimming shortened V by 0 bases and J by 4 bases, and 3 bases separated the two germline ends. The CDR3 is CSARESTEAFF. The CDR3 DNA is TGCAGTGCTAGAGAGAGCACTGAAGCTTTCTTT.

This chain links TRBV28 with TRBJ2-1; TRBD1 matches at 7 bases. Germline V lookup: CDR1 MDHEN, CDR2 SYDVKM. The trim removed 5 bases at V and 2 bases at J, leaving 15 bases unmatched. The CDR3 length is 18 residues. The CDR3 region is CASSSTTGTANTYNEQFF. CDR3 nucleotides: TGTGCCAGCAGTAGTACCACCGGGACAGCAAACACCTACAATGAGCAGTTCTTC.

The CDR3 DNA reads as TGTGCCAGCAGCTTAGCCGATCATGGCTACACCTTC. Amino acid sequence: CASSLADHGYTF. The V gene is TRBV7-9, the J gene TRBJ1-2; unclear D gene. CDR3 length: 12 residues. V was trimmed by 0 bases and J by 6 bases, leaving 5 bases between them. Germline V CDR1 and CDR2: SEHNR, FQNEAQ (reference sequence).

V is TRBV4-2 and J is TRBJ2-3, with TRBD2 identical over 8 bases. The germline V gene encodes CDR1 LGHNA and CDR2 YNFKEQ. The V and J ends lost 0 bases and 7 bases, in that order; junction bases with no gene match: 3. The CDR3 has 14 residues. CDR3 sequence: CASSQDLAGYTQYF. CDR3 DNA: TGTGCCAGCAGCCAAGATCTAGCGGGTTATACGCAGTATTTT.

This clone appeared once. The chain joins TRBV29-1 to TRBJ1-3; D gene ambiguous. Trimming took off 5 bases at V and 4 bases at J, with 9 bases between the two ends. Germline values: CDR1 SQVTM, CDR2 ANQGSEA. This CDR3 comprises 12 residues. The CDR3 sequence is CSVQDVGNTIYF. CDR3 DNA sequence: TGCAGCGTTCAGGACGTCGGAAACACCATATATTTT.

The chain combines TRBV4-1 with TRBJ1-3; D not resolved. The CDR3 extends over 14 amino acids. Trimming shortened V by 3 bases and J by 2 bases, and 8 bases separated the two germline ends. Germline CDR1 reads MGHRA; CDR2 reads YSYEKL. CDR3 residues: CASSHPRTGNTIYF. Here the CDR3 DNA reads TGCGCCAGCAGCCATCCCCGGACTGGAAACACCATATATTTT.